The source of this TCR beta chain is a study of T cells in Graves' hyperthyroidism and ophthalmopathy (dated by TCRdb to between 2018 and 2021). Broadly, across the study: Peripheral blood was sampled at the time of initial diagnosis, prior to any treatment. To identify distinguishing TCR V-J signatures, a discovery cohort of around 98 patients was used, comprising some 45 with Graves' ophthalmopathy and some 57 with stable Graves' hyperthyroidism. Prospective prediction of ophthalmopathy was tested in an independent validation cohort of fewer than 20 hyperthyroidism patients and some 17 patients who later progressed to ophthalmopathy. The 100 discovery patients were randomly divided into training and test sets at a 7:3 ratio. Thyroid tissue and blood T-cell repertoires from six Graves' hyperthyroidism patients were also compared in the study. After sampling, hyperthyroidism patients received methimazole starting at 30 mg daily, and ophthalmopathy patients received high-dose intravenous methylprednisolone. TCR Vbeta CDR3 sequencing of 140 or so peripheral blood samples (fewer than 45 ophthalmopathy, about 75 hyperthyroidism and roughly 17 progressor patients) is reported in the paper. Points the paper makes about the study in general: In validation, progression to ophthalmopathy was predicted by the model with approximately 67% sensitivity and roughly 72% specificity, a median of approximately 6.5 months before onset. Sample size was not statistically predetermined, and investigators were not blinded to group allocation. A model built on a 13 V-J signature distinguished ophthalmopathy from stable hyperthyroidism, reaching 85% to 90% sensitivity and approximately 81% specificity in cross-validation and 80%/75% in testing. Most expanded thyroid clonotypes (frequency above 0.001) were also detected in blood, a finding suggesting that blood repertoires may reflect thyroid immune responses.

The TCR beta CDR3 regions were amplified from the RNA transcripts. For the first round of RT-PCR on the TCR CDR3, the HTBI primer set was used together with the Qiagen OneStep RT-PCR kit. Libraries were constructed in a second round of multiplex PCR, after which size selection and purification were performed. Sequencing of the libraries was done on an Illumina HiSeq2000 using paired-end 100 bp reads. Per the authors' processing: Raw data were processed with SOAPnuke, discarding reads with adapters, uncalled bases, mean Phred below 15, or no exact constant-primer or identifier match. COPE v1.2.5 was used to merge high-quality paired reads, and clonotypes were defined as unique nucleotide sequences. Clonotypes were aligned to IMGT TRBV, TRBD and TRBJ reference segments using MiTCR v1.1. The analysis included only V-J combinations with a frequency above 0.0001, which together covered around 99% of the repertoires. A TCS score was defined as the ratio of F50 (clonal expansion) to E x V (chaos), with BLOSUM62-based TCRdist applied between CDR3 peptides within each V-J. Welch's t-statistics and random forest reduced roughly 540 V-J features to 10 to 15, which were used in a naive Bayes classifier (R e1071). The Morisita-Horn index was used to measure how similar the thyroid and blood repertoires were. The public reads were run again by TCRdb, first through fastp at Q25 and then through MiXCR, and only productive beta chains were kept. Entries that share a CDR3 protein sequence are merged under the most common genes and DNA. TCRdb, not the authors, supplied the V and J calls. For this sample there are 640,000 or so distinct CDR3 sequences; roughly 14% appear just once. The top ten constitute 3.5% to 4.5% of the sample.

The CDR3 sequence holds 15 residues, the cysteine and phenylalanine included. Only CDR3 DNA remains: 45 bases, in frame from the first base. CDR1 is given as MNHEY and CDR2 as SVGAGI, both from the germline V gene. V and J are trimmed by 4 bases and 5 bases, and the gene matches miss 9 bases of the junction. Ophthalmopathy patients had moderately to severely active disease, Clinical Activity Score of at least 3, NOSPECS grade of at least 4, and duration under 3 months. Patients with uncontrolled infections, other autoimmune diseases, pregnancy or lactation were excluded. Diagnoses were based on clinical symptoms, serum thyroxine and TRAb, thyroid ultrasound and orbital computed tomography. Ficoll-Paque density gradient centrifugation was used to isolate PBMCs from 10 ml of fresh peripheral blood. Total RNA was extracted with Trizol reagent, and quality was checked on an Agilent 2100 Bioanalyzer. At least ten counts were recorded for this clonotype. Its antigen remains unidentified. Base quality data are lacking; no much larger clone is found one base away.

This sequence uses TRBV6-5 and TRBJ1-1, with 8 middle bases fitting TRBD1. The TCR originated in a woman aged 40 to 50 with Graves' ophthalmopathy. The sample was blood. The CDR3 region: CASSSRTGQRTEAFF. The DNA sequence is given as TGTGCCAGCAGTTCCCGGACAGGGCAACGAACTGAAGCTTTCTTT.